This T cell receptor beta chain was recovered during a study of T cell responses to AZD1222 COVID-19 vaccine. Repertoires were generated with immunoSEQ multiplex PCR, while TCRdb's copy carries only in-frame clones and drops some. There are about 120,000 clones in the sample; more than 80% occur only once, and 1.5% to 1.9% lies in the top ten. CDR3 size: 14 residues. J was trimmed by 5 bases and V by 0 bases; bases with no gene match: 5. Germline CDR1 is SGHDT and CDR2 is YYEEEE. The chain couples TRBV5-6 to TRBJ2-7; TRBD1 matches 7 bases. The sample in question was peripheral blood, obtained on day 0 of AZD1222 vaccination. This sequence originates from an adult in good health. The CDR3 sequence: CASSLGQGSHEQYF. The CDR3, as DNA: TGTGCCAGCAGCTTGGGACAGGGATCGCACGAGCAGTACTTC.